A single T cell receptor beta chain is shown here with its context. Its antigen is undetermined. ViraFEST assay sequencing came after antigen-specific CD4+ T cells were expanded with viral peptide pools. Culturing for 10 days preceded CD4+ T cell isolation. A few million PBMC were seeded per well and grown in the presence of roughly 10 IU/ml IL-2 and 9.5 to 10 ug/ml peptides. These data belong to a study of vaccination effects on CD4 cells after COVID-19. Study summary: Vaccination of participants consisted of two doses of either the BNT162b2 or mRNA-1273 vaccine.

Using immunoSEQ multiplex PCR, the repertoire was profiled, and TCRdb retains in-frame clones only, with some absent. Of tens of thousands of clones in the sample, roughly 81% were seen once. CDR1 is SGHDT, CDR2 YYEEEE, per germline. V dropped 5 bases and J dropped 4 bases, with 20 bases sitting between them. The CDR3 length is 16 residues. Study observations and caveats: Common cold coronavirus cross-reactivity was shown by only 1 of 255 vaccine-induced clones in healthy vaccinees.

J is TRBJ2-3 and V is TRBV5-6, with D unclear. This specimen consisted of CD4+ T cells from PBMCs cultured with HCoV-229E spike peptides, obtained before COVID-19 vaccination. This receptor was identified in a human donor who received a COVID-19 vaccine. CDR3 residues: CASRLQLPVVPDTQYF. For the CDR3, the DNA is TGTGCCAGCAGACTGCAACTCCCCGTGGTCCCAGATACGCAGTATTTT.